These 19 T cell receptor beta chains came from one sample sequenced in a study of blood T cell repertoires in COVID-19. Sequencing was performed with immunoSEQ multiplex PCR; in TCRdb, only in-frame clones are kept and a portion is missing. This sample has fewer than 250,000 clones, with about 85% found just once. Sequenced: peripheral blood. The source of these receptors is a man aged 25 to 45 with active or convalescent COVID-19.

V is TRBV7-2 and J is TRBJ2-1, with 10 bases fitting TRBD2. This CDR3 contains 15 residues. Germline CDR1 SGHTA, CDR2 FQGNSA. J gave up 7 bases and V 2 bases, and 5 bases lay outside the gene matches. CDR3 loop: CASSLRAGGPNEQFF. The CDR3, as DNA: TGTGCCAGCAGCTTACGAGCGGGGGGGCCGAATGAGCAGTTCTTC.

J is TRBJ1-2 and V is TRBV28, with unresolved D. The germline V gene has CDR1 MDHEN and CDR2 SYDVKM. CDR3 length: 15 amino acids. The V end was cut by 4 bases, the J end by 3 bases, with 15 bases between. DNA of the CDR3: TGTGCCAGCAGTTCCCAAGCCCTAAGCTACTATGGCTACACCTTC. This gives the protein CASSSQALSYYGYTF.

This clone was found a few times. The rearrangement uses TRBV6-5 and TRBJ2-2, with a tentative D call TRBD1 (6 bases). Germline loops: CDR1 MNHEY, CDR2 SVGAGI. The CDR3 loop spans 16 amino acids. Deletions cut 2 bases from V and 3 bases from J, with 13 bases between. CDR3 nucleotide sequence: TGTGCCAGCAGTTACCTCACAGGGATTTACACCGGGGAGCTGTTTTTT. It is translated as CASSYLTGIYTGELFF.

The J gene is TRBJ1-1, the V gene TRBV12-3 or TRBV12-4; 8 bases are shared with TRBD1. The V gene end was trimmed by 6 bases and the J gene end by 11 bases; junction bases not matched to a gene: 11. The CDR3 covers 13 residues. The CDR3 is CASSRGQGEDAFF. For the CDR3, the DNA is TGTGCCAGCAGCCGAGGACAGGGAGAAGACGCTTTCTTT.

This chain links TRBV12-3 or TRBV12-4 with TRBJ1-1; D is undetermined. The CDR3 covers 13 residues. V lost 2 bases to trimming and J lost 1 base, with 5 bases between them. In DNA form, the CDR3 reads TGTGCCAGCAGTTTAAGACAGAACACTGAAGCTTTCTTT. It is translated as CASSLRQNTEAFF.

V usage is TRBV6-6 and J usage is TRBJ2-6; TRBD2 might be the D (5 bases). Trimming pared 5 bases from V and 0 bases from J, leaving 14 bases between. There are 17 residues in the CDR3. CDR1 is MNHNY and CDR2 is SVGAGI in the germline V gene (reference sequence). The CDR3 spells CASSPGFYNSGANVLTF. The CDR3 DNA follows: TGTGCCAGCAGTCCGGGGTTCTATAACTCTGGGGCCAACGTCCTGACTTTC.

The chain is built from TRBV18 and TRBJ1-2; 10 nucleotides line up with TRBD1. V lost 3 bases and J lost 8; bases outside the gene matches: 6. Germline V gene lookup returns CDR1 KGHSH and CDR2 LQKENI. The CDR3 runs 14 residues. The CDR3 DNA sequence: TGTGCCAGCTCACCTGGGACAGGGGTTGGAGGCTACACCTTC. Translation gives CASSPGTGVGGYTF. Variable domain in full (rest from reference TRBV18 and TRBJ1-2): NAGVMQNPRHLVRRRGQEARLRCSPMKGHSHVYWYRQLPEEGLKFMVYLQKENIIDESGMPKERFSAEFPKEGPSILRIQQVVRGDSAAYFCASSPGTGVGGYTFGSGTRLTVV.

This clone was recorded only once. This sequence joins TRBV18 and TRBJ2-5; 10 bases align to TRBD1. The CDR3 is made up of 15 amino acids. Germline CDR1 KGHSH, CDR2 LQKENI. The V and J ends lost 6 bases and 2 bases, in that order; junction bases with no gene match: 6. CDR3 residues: CASSRDRGDQETQYF. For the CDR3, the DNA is TGTGCCAGCTCGCGGGACAGGGGTGATCAAGAGACCCAGTACTTC.

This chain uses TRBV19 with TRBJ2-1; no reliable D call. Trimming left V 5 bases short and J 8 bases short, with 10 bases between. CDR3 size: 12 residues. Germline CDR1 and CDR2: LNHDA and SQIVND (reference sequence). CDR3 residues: CASSPRADEQFF. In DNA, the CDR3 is TGTGCCAGTAGTCCCCGCGCGGATGAGCAGTTCTTC.

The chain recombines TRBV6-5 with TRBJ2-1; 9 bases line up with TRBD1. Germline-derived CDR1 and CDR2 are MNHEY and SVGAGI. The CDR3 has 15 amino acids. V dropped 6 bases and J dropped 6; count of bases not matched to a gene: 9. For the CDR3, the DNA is TGTGCCAGCAGACTGAACAGGGGGCACGGCAATGAGCAGTTCTTC. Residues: CASRLNRGHGNEQFF.

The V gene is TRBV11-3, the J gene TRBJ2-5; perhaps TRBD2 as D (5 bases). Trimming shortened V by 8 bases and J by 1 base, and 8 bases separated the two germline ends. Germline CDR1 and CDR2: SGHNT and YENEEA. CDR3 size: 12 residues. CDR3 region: CASARGQETQYF. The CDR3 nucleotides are TGTGCCAGCGCTCGGGGCCAAGAGACCCAGTACTTC.

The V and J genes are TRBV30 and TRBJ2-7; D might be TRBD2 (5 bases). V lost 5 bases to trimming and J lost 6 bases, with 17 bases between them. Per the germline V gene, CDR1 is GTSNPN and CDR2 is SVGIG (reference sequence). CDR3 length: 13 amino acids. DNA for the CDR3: TGTGCCTGGGGTGGACTTCTCGAGGGCGAGCAGTACTTC. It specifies CAWGGLLEGEQYF.

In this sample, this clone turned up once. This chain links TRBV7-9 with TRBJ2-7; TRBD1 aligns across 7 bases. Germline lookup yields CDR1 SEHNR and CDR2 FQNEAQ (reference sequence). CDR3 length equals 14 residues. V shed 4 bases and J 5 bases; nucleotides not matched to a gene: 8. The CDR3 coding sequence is TGTGCCAGCAGCTCGACAGGGACAAGCAACGAGCAGTACTTC. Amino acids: CASSSTGTSNEQYF.

The CDR3 DNA reads as TGTGCCAGCAGTGACGAGGGTGGGACCCAGTACTTC. As protein: CASSDEGGTQYF. The chain has TRBV7-2 and TRBJ2-5, with a tentative D call TRBD2 (5 bases). This CDR3 has 12 amino acids. In germline, CDR1 is SGHTA, CDR2 FQGNSA. V was clipped by 6 bases and J by 7 bases, with 12 bases between them.

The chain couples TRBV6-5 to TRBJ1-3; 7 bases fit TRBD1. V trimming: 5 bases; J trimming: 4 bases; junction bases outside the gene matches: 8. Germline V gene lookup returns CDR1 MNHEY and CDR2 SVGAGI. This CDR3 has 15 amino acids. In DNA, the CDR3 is TGTGCCAGCAGTAGGGGGCTCTCGGGAGGAAACACCATATATTTT. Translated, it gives CASSRGLSGGNTIYF.

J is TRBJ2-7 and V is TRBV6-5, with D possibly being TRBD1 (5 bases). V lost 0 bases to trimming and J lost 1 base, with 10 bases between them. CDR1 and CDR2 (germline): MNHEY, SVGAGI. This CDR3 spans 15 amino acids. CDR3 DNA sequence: TGTGCCAGCAGTTACTCCCAAACAGGTTCCTACGAGCAGTACTTC. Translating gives CASSYSQTGSYEQYF.

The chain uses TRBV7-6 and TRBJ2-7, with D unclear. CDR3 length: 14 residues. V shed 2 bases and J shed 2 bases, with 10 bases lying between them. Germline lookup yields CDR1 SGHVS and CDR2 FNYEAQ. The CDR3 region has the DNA TGTGCCAGCAGCTTAACGACACTGACCTACGAGCAGTACTTC. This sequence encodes CASSLTTLTYEQYF.

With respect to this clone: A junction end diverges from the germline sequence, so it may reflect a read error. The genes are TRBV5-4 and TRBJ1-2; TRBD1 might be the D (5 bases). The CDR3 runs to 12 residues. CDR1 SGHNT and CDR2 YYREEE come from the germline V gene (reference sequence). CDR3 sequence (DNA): TGTGCCAGCCTTGGGGCAGGTGCATTGTATTCCTTC. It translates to CASLGAGALYSF.

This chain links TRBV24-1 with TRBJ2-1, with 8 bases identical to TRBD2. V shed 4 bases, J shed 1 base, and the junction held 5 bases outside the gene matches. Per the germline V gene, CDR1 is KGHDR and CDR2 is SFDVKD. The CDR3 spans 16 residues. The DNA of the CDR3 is TGTGCCACCAGTGACCAGGTAGCGGGGTCCTACAATGAGCAGTTCTTC. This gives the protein CATSDQVAGSYNEQFF.